Below are 26 T cell receptor beta chains sequenced from a single sample in a study of OX40 agonist ivuxolimab in advanced cancers. The assay was immunoSEQ multiplex PCR, and TCRdb's table has in-frame clones only and misses some. The sample has about 79,000 clones, about 90% seen once; the top ten hold about 10%. The sequencing used CD4+ or CD8+ T cells sorted from blood, collected in a trial of the OX40 agonist ivuxolimab. The receptors come from an adult with an advanced solid tumor such as melanoma, head and neck, liver or kidney cancer.

V and J are TRBV7-3 and TRBJ2-2; weak D call: TRBD1 (6 bases). CDR1 and CDR2 from the germline V gene are SGHTA and FQGTGA. The CDR3 is 12 residues long. V gave up 8 bases and J gave up 5 bases, with 9 bases separating them. As DNA, the CDR3 is TGTGCCAGCCGAGGGGGTACCGGGGAGCTGTTTTTT. Translated: CASRGGTGELFF.

V gene TRBV9 combines with J gene TRBJ1-4; D perhaps matches TRBD1 (6 bases). V shed 0 bases and J shed 6 bases, with 12 bases lying between them. This CDR3 comprises 15 residues. The germline gives CDR1 SGDLS, CDR2 YYNGEE. This chain's CDR3 is CASSVAVGGDEKLFF. DNA for the CDR3: TGTGCCAGCAGCGTAGCGGTAGGGGGTGATGAAAAACTGTTTTTT.

This rearrangement joins TRBV5-1 to TRBJ2-1, with 9 bases aligning to TRBD2. Germline trimming cut 0 bases from V and 8 bases from J; bases unmatched to any gene: 6. The CDR3 runs 15 residues. The germline V gene has CDR1 SGHRS and CDR2 YFSETQ. CDR3 protein: CASSLASGGSYEQFF. DNA of the CDR3: TGCGCCAGCAGCTTGGCCAGCGGGGGGTCCTATGAGCAGTTCTTC.

This chain connects TRBV5-5 to TRBJ1-2; TRBD1 matches at 7 bases. V lost 3 bases, J lost 5 bases, and 10 bases stayed unmatched. The CDR3 has 15 amino acids. Per germline, CDR1 SGHKS and CDR2 YYEKEE (reference sequence). DNA of the CDR3: TGTGCCAGCAGCTCCTTTCCGGGACAGACTTATGGCTACACCTTC. This encodes CASSSFPGQTYGYTF.

This clone was observed once. The rearrangement uses TRBV7-9 and TRBJ1-2, with D possibly matching TRBD1 (5 bases). V dropped 4 bases and J dropped 6 bases, with 18 bases sitting between them. The CDR3 is 15 residues long. Germline values: CDR1 SEHNR, CDR2 FQNEAQ (reference sequence). The DNA of the CDR3 is TGTGCCAGCAGCTCTAGGGGCAGGGAAAAGGATGGCTACACCTTC. Amino acid sequence: CASSSRGREKDGYTF.

V gene TRBV4-1 combines with J gene TRBJ2-1, with a tentative D call TRBD1 (5 bases). V lost 0 bases, J lost 4 bases, and 10 bases lay in between. Germline V lookup: CDR1 MGHRA, CDR2 YSYEKL. This CDR3 region has 15 residues. The CDR3 region is CASSQDSKGYNEQFF. The CDR3 coding sequence is TGCGCCAGCAGCCAAGATAGTAAGGGGTACAATGAGCAGTTCTTC.

The gene calls are TRBV9 and TRBJ1-3; no firm D call. Trimming left V 3 bases short and J 0 bases short, with 10 bases between. Germline V gene lookup returns CDR1 SGDLS and CDR2 YYNGEE. The CDR3 consists of 15 residues. The CDR3 region is CASSAATSSGNTIYF. CDR3 coding DNA: TGTGCCAGCAGCGCCGCAACAAGCTCTGGAAACACCATATATTTT. Full variable domain (outside the CDR3, taken from reference TRBV9 and TRBJ1-3): DSGVTQTPKHLITATGQRVTLRCSPRSGDLSVYWYQQSLDQGLQFLIQYYNGEERAKGNILERFSAQQFPDLHSELNLSSLELGDSALYFCASSAATSSGNTIYFGEGSWLTVV.

This clone was counted a single time. The V gene is TRBV27, the J gene TRBJ2-3; maybe TRBD2 (7 bases). Germline V gives CDR1 MNHEY, CDR2 SMNVEV (reference sequence). The CDR3 totals 16 residues. Trimming removed 7 bases from V and 7 bases from J, with 24 bases in between. Written as DNA, the CDR3 is TGTGCCAGCACTCTGGGGGGGGCCCTCGGATGGAATACGCAGTATTTT. Protein: CASTLGGALGWNTQYF.

The V and J genes are TRBV11-2 and TRBJ2-7, with 9 bases fitting TRBD1. Losses at the gene ends were 5 bases for V and 2 bases for J; bases not matched to a gene: 7. Germline V gene lookup returns CDR1 SGHAT and CDR2 FQNNGV. The CDR3 contains 15 residues. CDR3 nucleotides: TGTGCCAGCAGCCACCTGACAGGGGGGGCCTACGAGCAGTACTTC. Translating it yields CASSHLTGGAYEQYF.

J is TRBJ1-2 and V is TRBV11-1; D remains unclear. V gave up 3 bases and J gave up 4 bases, with 9 bases separating them. CDR3 length: 13 residues. Germline V gene lookup returns CDR1 SGHAT and CDR2 FQDESV (reference sequence). The CDR3 DNA reads as TGTGCCAGCAGCTTCGGGGAGGGCTATGGCTACACCTTC. It yields the protein CASSFGEGYGYTF. Full variable domain (remainder filled in from reference TRBV11-1 and TRBJ1-2): EAEVAQSPRYKITEKSQAVAFWCDPISGHATLYWYRQILGQGPELLVQFQDESVVDDSQLPKDRFSAERLKGVDSTLKIQPAELGDSAMYLCASSFGEGYGYTFGSGTRLTVV.

This chain uses TRBV12-5 with TRBJ2-3; no firm D call. There are 14 residues in the CDR3. Germline-derived CDR1 and CDR2 are LGHNT and FRNRAP. The V and J ends lost 1 base and 2 bases respectively, with 7 bases between them. In DNA, the CDR3 is TGTGCTAGTGGTTTGGGGGCTCCCACAGATACGCAGTATTTT. Its translation is CASGLGAPTDTQYF.

V gene TRBV9 combines with J gene TRBJ1-2, with no clear D. The CDR3 runs to 14 residues. V dropped 4 bases and J dropped 5 bases, with 15 bases sitting between them. Germline V gene data show CDR1 as SGDLS and CDR2 as YYNGEE. The CDR3 loop is CASSPGPPFYGYTF. The CDR3 DNA sequence: TGTGCCAGCAGCCCCGGGCCCCCCTTTTATGGCTACACCTTC. Filled out from reference TRBV9 and TRBJ1-2, the complete variable domain reads DSGVTQTPKHLITATGQRVTLRCSPRSGDLSVYWYQQSLDQGLQFLIQYYNGEERAKGNILERFSAQQFPDLHSELNLSSLELGDSALYFCASSPGPPFYGYTFGSGTRLTVV.

The rearrangement links TRBV7-2 to TRBJ2-1; the D gene could be TRBD1 or TRBD2 (5 bases each). The length of the CDR3 is 14 residues. The germline gives CDR1 SGHTA, CDR2 FQGNSA. V was trimmed by 2 bases and J by 5 bases, leaving 10 bases between them. CDR3 in DNA: TGTGCCAGCAGCTTACCGCAGGGAGACAATGAGCAGTTCTTC. Translated, it gives CASSLPQGDNEQFF.

This chain links TRBV19 with TRBJ2-7, with D uncertain. V was trimmed by 5 bases and J by 5 bases, leaving 10 bases between them. Germline assignment: CDR1 LNHDA and CDR2 SQIVND (reference sequence). This CDR3 region has 12 residues. DNA of the CDR3: TGTGCCAGTAGTTTAGGATCCCACGAGCAGTACTTC. It codes for CASSLGSHEQYF.

This chain joins TRBV5-6 and TRBJ1-5; the D is unclear. The germline V and J ends were trimmed by 4 bases and 4 bases, with 9 bases remaining between them. The germline gives CDR1 SGHDT, CDR2 YYEEEE. CDR3 length: 13 residues. The CDR3 loop reads CASSPGFNQPQHF. In nucleotides, the CDR3 is TGTGCCAGCAGCCCAGGCTTTAATCAGCCCCAGCATTTT.

This chain connects TRBV5-5 to TRBJ2-3, with 8 nucleotides matching TRBD2. The CDR3 is 14 amino acids. Germline lookup yields CDR1 SGHKS and CDR2 YYEKEE (reference sequence). Germline trimming cut 1 base from V and 4 bases from J; bases unmatched to any gene: 2. The DNA of the CDR3 is TGTGCCAGCAGCTTGACTAGCGGCCCAGATACGCAGTATTTT. Its protein is CASSLTSGPDTQYF.

This chain's CDR3 is CASSLAPVWGDLYNEQFF. The DNA of the CDR3 is TGTGCCAGCAGCTTAGCCCCGGTTTGGGGGGATCTCTACAATGAGCAGTTCTTC. This chain links TRBV11-2 with TRBJ2-1, with a possible D match to TRBD2 (6 bases). V gave up 1 base and J gave up 3 bases, with 19 bases separating them. The CDR3 is 18 residues long. Germline-derived CDR1 and CDR2 are SGHAT and FQNNGV.

Concerning this clone itself: Other nucleotide sequences from this sample produce the same CDR3. This rearrangement joins TRBV9 to TRBJ2-7, with D possibly matching TRBD1 (6 bases). The CDR3 runs 13 residues. CDR1 and CDR2 (germline): SGDLS, YYNGEE. Trimming took 2 bases from V and 4 from J, leaving 10 bases between them. In DNA form, the CDR3 reads TGTGCCAGCAGCGTGGACAGCTCTTACGAGCAGTACTTC. Protein product: CASSVDSSYEQYF.

V is TRBV5-4 and J is TRBJ2-7, with D hard to call. The length of the CDR3 is 13 residues. V was clipped by 3 bases and J by 2 bases, with 9 bases between them. Germline V CDR1 and CDR2: SGHNT, YYREEE (reference sequence). CDR3 residues: CASSSVPTYEQYF. The CDR3, as DNA: TGTGCCAGCAGCTCGGTCCCTACCTACGAGCAGTACTTC.

The chain combines TRBV7-9 with TRBJ1-5, with D uncertain. The germline CDR1 and CDR2 sequences are SEHNR and FQNEAQ (reference sequence). V was clipped by 4 bases and J by 11 bases, with 9 bases between them. This CDR3 has 11 amino acids. This CDR3 reads CASSSDAAQHF. CDR3 DNA sequence: TGTGCCAGCAGCTCCGACGCGGCCCAGCATTTT.

The chain links TRBV13 to TRBJ1-5; the match to TRBD1 covers 10 bases. V shed 2 bases, J shed 5 bases, and the junction held 12 bases outside the gene matches. Germline-derived CDR1 and CDR2 are PRHDT and FYEKMQ (reference sequence). CDR3 length equals 18 residues. CDR3 nucleotide sequence: TGTGCCAGCAGCTTATCAGGGGGATGGGACAGGGGACATCAGCCCCAGCATTTT. Translating it yields CASSLSGGWDRGHQPQHF.

The J gene is TRBJ1-1, the V gene TRBV5-4, with D maybe TRBD1 (6 bases). The CDR3 is 13 amino acids. The germline V and J ends were trimmed by 1 base and 4 bases, with 8 bases remaining between them. Germline lookup yields CDR1 SGHNT and CDR2 YYREEE (reference sequence). CDR3 sequence reads: CASSLTGSTEAFF. The CDR3 DNA reads as TGTGCCAGCAGCTTGACAGGGTCCACTGAAGCTTTCTTT.

This rearrangement joins TRBV6-1 to TRBJ1-1; D is uncertain. CDR1 and CDR2 from the germline V gene are MNHNS and SASEGT. The germline V and J ends were trimmed by 2 bases and 0 bases, with 10 bases remaining between them. The CDR3 length is 15 residues. The CDR3 region is CASSEFTAMNTEAFF. The CDR3 DNA sequence: TGTGCCAGCAGTGAATTCACAGCCATGAACACTGAAGCTTTCTTT.

A single count supports this clone. The gene calls are TRBV6-1 and TRBJ2-7; possibly TRBD2 for D (6 bases). Trimming removed 10 bases from V and 4 bases from J, with 11 bases in between. The CDR3 extends over 11 amino acids. Germline-derived CDR1 and CDR2 are MNHNS and SASEGT. In nucleotides, the CDR3 is TGTGCCATCCTCCGGGGGTACGAGCAGTACTTC. It yields the protein CAILRGYEQYF.

The chain joins TRBV6-5 to TRBJ1-4; the D gene is possibly TRBD1 (5 bases). This CDR3 has 12 residues. V gave up 8 bases and J gave up 8 bases, with 12 bases separating them. Germline loops: CDR1 MNHEY, CDR2 SVGAGI. The CDR3 sequence: CASGQGGEKLFF. The CDR3 DNA reads as TGTGCCAGCGGCCAGGGTGGCGAAAAACTGTTTTTT.

The rearrangement joins TRBV27 to TRBJ1-2; 8 nucleotides line up with TRBD1. With 5 bases clipped from V and 3 bases from J, the junction kept 8 bases outside the gene matches. The germline V gene has CDR1 MNHEY and CDR2 SMNVEV (reference sequence). The CDR3 extends over 15 amino acids. This CDR3 is CASSQGTGAYYGYTF. The CDR3 DNA follows: TGTGCCAGCAGTCAAGGGACAGGAGCCTACTATGGCTACACCTTC.